Each of the 27 T cell receptor beta chains below was sequenced from the same sample in a study of T cell repertoires in cytomegalovirus infection. TCRdb processed the reads anew with MiXCR; each CDR3 protein has one entry. The sample lists approximately 500,000 distinct CDR3 sequences, approximately 10% occurring once. Sequenced material: PBMCs. These receptors originate from a human donor in good health (CMV status not recorded). Some clones in this sample may be carry-over from other donors' samples.

This clonotype has only one observation. This sequence joins TRBV9 and TRBJ2-7, with D perhaps matching TRBD1 (6 bases). CDR1 and CDR2 (germline): SGDLS, YYNGEE. Trimming pared 4 bases from V and 1 base from J, leaving 12 bases between. CDR3 length: 14 amino acids. The CDR3 is CASSIGGRSYEQYF. The CDR3 DNA is TGTGCCAGCAGCATAGGGGGTAGGTCCTACGAGCAGTACTTC.

This clonotype has more than one count but fewer than ten. This chain joins TRBV18 and TRBJ2-3; D perhaps matches TRBD1 (6 bases). Trimming shortened V by 3 bases and J by 2 bases, and 9 bases separated the two germline ends. The CDR3 consists of 14 residues. CDR1 is KGHSH and CDR2 is LQKENI in the germline V gene. The CDR3 loop reads CASSPGQLTDTQYF. For the CDR3, the DNA is TGTGCCAGCTCACCCGGACAGCTCACAGATACGCAGTATTTT.

The chain is built from TRBV23-1 and TRBJ1-6, with D hard to call. TRBV23-1 carries the ORF label, with uncertain function. The CDR3 spans 12 residues. V lost 4 bases to trimming and J lost 10 bases, with 8 bases between them. In nucleotides, the CDR3 is TGCGCCAGCAGTCGTACCAACTCACCCCTCCACTTT. It codes for CASSRTNSPLHF.

In this sample, this clonotype turned up a few times. This chain uses TRBV20-1 with TRBJ2-7, with D possibly matching TRBD2 (6 bases). This CDR3 spans 12 amino acids. Trimming pared 1 base from V and 11 bases from J, leaving 15 bases between. CDR1 and CDR2 from the germline V gene are DFQATT and SNEGSKA (reference sequence). The CDR3 spells CSARGAGRGEYF. The CDR3, as DNA: TGCAGTGCTAGAGGTGCCGGGAGAGGGGAGTACTTC.

This clonotype came up many times. The J gene is TRBJ2-2, the V gene TRBV4-2; possible D gene TRBD2, 6 bases. This CDR3 region has 15 residues. Trimming cost V 0 bases and J 5 bases, with 10 bases left between them. Germline loops: CDR1 LGHNA, CDR2 YNFKEQ. The CDR3 DNA is TGTGCCAGCAGCCAAGATCTGGGGGGAACCGGGGAGCTGTTTTTT. This encodes CASSQDLGGTGELFF.

This clonotype was observed many times. Relative to the germline gene, one junction end is altered; a read error may explain this. In DNA form, the CDR3 reads TGTGCCAGCAGCTTAGCCCCCGGGACCTACAATGAGCAGTTCTTC. This codes for CASSLAPGTYNEQFF. The chain has TRBV5-1 and TRBJ2-1, with a weak D call TRBD2 (5 bases). The germline CDR1 and CDR2 sequences are SGHRS and YFSETQ. This CDR3 is 15 amino acids long. The full variable domain, completed using reference TRBV5-1 and TRBJ2-1, is KAGVTQTPRYLIKTRGQQVTLSCSPISGHRSVSWYQQTPGQGLQFLFEYFSETQRNKGNFPGRFSGRQFSNSRSEMNVSTLELGDSALYLCASSLAPGTYNEQFFGPGTRLTVL.

Ten or more counts support this clonotype. V is TRBV28 and J is TRBJ2-7; 8 bases map to TRBD1. V lost 6 bases to trimming and J lost 4 bases; unmatched junction nucleotides: 8. This CDR3 has 14 residues. Germline CDR1 is MDHEN and CDR2 is SYDVKM. The CDR3 sequence is CASSPQGERYEQYF. CDR3 nucleotide sequence: TGTGCCAGCAGCCCACAGGGGGAGAGGTACGAGCAGTACTTC.

Points on this clonotype: A read error may explain this, as a much larger clone is one base away. The J gene is TRBJ1-1, the V gene TRBV27; unclear D gene. V was pared by 5 bases and J by 6 bases, with 13 bases between. The germline V gene encodes CDR1 MNHEY and CDR2 SMNVEV (reference sequence). The CDR3 length is 13 residues. DNA of the CDR3: TGTGCCAGCAGTCCCATTATCGACGCTGAAGCTTTCTTT. This gives the protein CASSPIIDAEAFF.

This clonotype was counted at least ten times. This chain connects TRBV6-1 to TRBJ1-5; maybe TRBD1 (5 bases). Germline-derived CDR1 and CDR2 are MNHNS and SASEGT. The CDR3 has 17 residues. Trimming took 0 bases from V and 3 from J, leaving 15 bases between them. The CDR3, as DNA: TGTGCCAGCAGTGAAGCTAGAACCGGGGCCATCAATCAGCCCCAGCATTTT. This encodes CASSEARTGAINQPQHF.

This clonotype was counted at least ten times. This CDR3 is CSVAGNPNQPQHF. CDR3 bases: TGCAGCGTAGCCGGGAACCCCAATCAGCCCCAGCATTTT. The rearrangement links TRBV29-1 to TRBJ1-5; D not certain. CDR1 and CDR2 (germline): SQVTM, ANQGSEA. V shed 6 bases and J shed 3 bases, with 12 bases lying between them. This CDR3 has 13 amino acids.

This clonotype was found a few times. One end of the junction fails to match germline, which may point to a read error. The chain joins TRBV7-9 to TRBJ1-1; 10 bases align to TRBD1. The CDR3 totals 13 residues. Germline values: CDR1 SEHNR, CDR2 FQNEAQ (reference sequence). Written as DNA, the CDR3 is TGTGCCAGCGATAGACAGGGGGCCCCTCTGCAGGTCTTT. Residues: CASDRQGAPLQVF. Full variable domain (missing parts from reference TRBV7-9 and TRBJ1-1): DTGVSQNPRHKITKRGQNVTFRCDPISEHNRLYWYRQTLGQGPEFLTYFQNEAQLEKSRLLSDRFSAERPKGSFSTLEIQRTEQGDSAMYLCASDRQGAPLQVFGQGTRLTVV.

The V gene is TRBV20-1, the J gene TRBJ2-3; 8 bases align to TRBD2. V was clipped by 8 bases and J by 2 bases; unmatched bases: 6. The CDR3 has 13 amino acids. Germline V gene lookup returns CDR1 DFQATT and CDR2 SNEGSKA (reference sequence). In nucleotides, the CDR3 is TGCAGTCCCAGACTAGCGAACACAGATACGCAGTATTTT. This gives the protein CSPRLANTDTQYF.

This clonotype was seen repeatedly, ten times or more. The chain employs TRBV7-3 and TRBJ2-3; TRBD2 agrees at 10 bases. V was pared by 4 bases and J by 15 bases, with 13 bases of the junction left unmatched. Germline V gene data show CDR1 as SGHTA and CDR2 as FQGTGA. This CDR3 region has 14 residues. DNA for the CDR3: TGTGCCAGCAGCTCCGACGCCTCTAGCGGGAGTTTATATTTT. Translated: CASSSDASSGSLYF.

This clonotype was observed many times. This chain uses TRBV7-8 with TRBJ2-1; possibly TRBD2 for D (5 bases). This CDR3 contains 15 residues. CDR1 and CDR2 from the germline V gene are SGHVS and FQNEAQ. V lost 1 base to trimming and J lost 6 bases, with 13 bases between them. The CDR3 loop reads CASSLGSAGLNEQFF. The DNA for the CDR3 is TGTGCCAGCAGCTTAGGGTCGGCGGGTCTCAATGAGCAGTTCTTC.

The table lists this clonotype with many counts. The J gene is TRBJ2-1, the V gene TRBV7-8; 7 bases are shared with TRBD2. This CDR3 is built from 15 residues. With 1 base clipped from V and 4 bases from J, the junction kept 4 bases outside the gene matches. Germline CDR1 is SGHVS and CDR2 is FQNEAQ. Here the CDR3 reads CASSLVPSGYNEQFF. CDR3 DNA: TGTGCCAGCAGCTTAGTCCCTAGCGGATACAATGAGCAGTTCTTC.

The chain carries TRBV6-5 and TRBJ1-4; D is unclear. The germline CDR1 and CDR2 sequences are MNHEY and SVGAGI. This CDR3 comprises 15 residues. V was clipped by 5 bases and J by 3 bases, with 13 bases between them. The CDR3 sequence: CASSAQGRANEKLFF. The CDR3 DNA sequence: TGTGCCAGCAGTGCGCAAGGGAGGGCTAATGAAAAACTGTTTTTT.

Ten or more counts support this clonotype. The chain has TRBV7-9 and TRBJ1-4; TRBD1 might be the D (5 bases). There are 15 residues in the CDR3. The germline V and J ends were trimmed by 5 bases and 2 bases, with 12 bases remaining between them. The germline V gene has CDR1 SEHNR and CDR2 FQNEAQ (reference sequence). The CDR3 spells CASSASGITNEKLFF. The DNA for the CDR3 is TGTGCCAGCAGCGCCTCAGGGATCACTAATGAAAAACTGTTTTTT.

This chain joins TRBV3-1 and TRBJ2-7; D call uncertain. The length of the CDR3 is 12 residues. Trimming stripped 3 bases from V and 5 bases from J, with 8 bases between. CDR1 is LGHDT and CDR2 is YNNKEL in the germline V gene (reference sequence). This chain's CDR3 is CASSQFRDEQYF. The CDR3 DNA reads as TGTGCCAGCAGCCAGTTTCGGGACGAGCAGTACTTC.

This clonotype showed up many times. The gene calls are TRBV28 and TRBJ2-1; maybe TRBD1 (5 bases). Germline loops: CDR1 MDHEN, CDR2 SYDVKM. V was shortened by 6 bases and J by 1 base, with 13 bases between the two germline ends. The CDR3 is 15 residues long. CDR3 sequence (DNA): TGTGCCAGCAGCGCCCTAGGGGCTTCCTACAATGAGCAGTTCTTC. Protein sequence: CASSALGASYNEQFF. The full variable domain, completed using reference TRBV28 and TRBJ2-1, is DVKVTQSSRYLVKRTGEKVFLECVQDMDHENMFWYRQDPGLGLRLIYFSYDVKMKEKGDIPEGYSVSREKKERFSLILESASTNQTSMYLCASSALGASYNEQFFGPGTRLTVL.

This clonotype was observed many times. V is TRBV19 and J is TRBJ1-1; D call uncertain. CDR1 is LNHDA and CDR2 is SQIVND in the germline V gene (reference sequence). CDR3 length: 13 residues. Trimming shortened V by 4 bases and J by 1 base, and 7 bases separated the two germline ends. The CDR3 bases are TGTGCCAGTAGTAGAGTCCCGAACACTGAAGCTTTCTTT. It specifies CASSRVPNTEAFF.

This clonotype was counted between two and nine times. J is TRBJ1-2 and V is TRBV12-3 or TRBV12-4; D is possibly TRBD1 (5 bases). The CDR3 has 16 amino acids. V gave up 6 bases and J gave up 2 bases, with 19 bases separating them. This chain's CDR3 is CASSQKARGRNYGYTF. The CDR3 DNA is TGTGCCAGCAGCCAAAAGGCCCGGGGCAGAAACTATGGCTACACCTTC.

This clonotype has a count of ten or more. The chain joins TRBV20-1 to TRBJ1-2; 7 nucleotides align to TRBD1. Germline V CDR1 and CDR2: DFQATT, SNEGSKA (reference sequence). Trimming cost V 3 bases and J 8 bases; bases outside gene matches: 9. The CDR3 consists of 13 residues. CDR3 nucleotide sequence: TGCAGTGCTAGTCAAGGGGACAGAGTAGGCTACACCTTC. Encoded protein: CSASQGDRVGYTF.

As concerns this clonotype: A much larger clone lies a single base off, so this may be a read error. The V call is TRBV18, the J call TRBJ1-5; D is undetermined. Germline V lookup: CDR1 KGHSH, CDR2 LQKENI. Trimming took 3 bases from V and 3 from J, leaving 6 bases between them. This CDR3 region has 13 residues. CDR3 sequence: CASSPTTNQPQHF. The CDR3 DNA is TGTGCCAGCTCACCCACCACCAATCAGCCCCAGCATTTT.

A few counts support this clonotype. The chain combines TRBV29-1 with TRBJ2-3, with TRBD2 matching 9 bases. This CDR3 contains 19 residues. After removal of 1 base from V and 4 bases from J, the junction contained 18 bases not matched to a gene. Germline CDR1 and CDR2: SQVTM and ANQGSEA. CDR3 coding DNA: TGCAGCGTTGAAGGGGCGGCTAGCGGGGATGGATGGAGCGCAGATACGCAGTATTTT. Amino acid sequence: CSVEGAASGDGWSADTQYF.

Notes on this clonotype: Possible read error: a much larger clone is one base away. The V call is TRBV5-1, the J call TRBJ1-2; 7 bases fit TRBD1. The CDR3 covers 14 residues. Per germline, CDR1 SGHRS and CDR2 YFSETQ. V dropped 6 bases and J dropped 2; count of bases not matched to a gene: 7. The CDR3 is CASTGRQGNYGYTF. The CDR3 DNA sequence: TGCGCCAGCACCGGCCGACAGGGAAACTATGGCTACACCTTC. Combining the CDR3 with reference TRBV5-1 and TRBJ1-2 gives the whole variable domain KAGVTQTPRYLIKTRGQQVTLSCSPISGHRSVSWYQQTPGQGLQFLFEYFSETQRNKGNFPGRFSGRQFSNSRSEMNVSTLELGDSALYLCASTGRQGNYGYTFGSGTRLTVV.

In its sample, this clonotype was seen many times. The chain has TRBV7-8 and TRBJ2-1; 7 bases match TRBD2. V lost 0 bases to trimming and J lost 0 bases; unmatched junction nucleotides: 5. Looked up from germline, CDR1 is SGHVS and CDR2 is FQNEAQ. CDR3 length equals 17 residues. In DNA, the CDR3 is TGTGCCAGCAGCTTAGCGTGGGGGGGTAGCTCCTACAATGAGCAGTTCTTC. As protein: CASSLAWGGSSYNEQFF.

There are many counts of this clonotype. The CDR3 loop reads CASSRAGGGEETQYF. The CDR3 DNA is TGTGCCAGCTCTAGAGCGGGAGGAGGGGAAGAGACCCAGTACTTC. The chain recombines TRBV7-8 with TRBJ2-5, with 9 bases that match TRBD2. Looked up from germline, CDR1 is SGHVS and CDR2 is FQNEAQ. Germline trimming cut 8 bases from V and 3 bases from J; bases unmatched to any gene: 10. The CDR3 runs to 15 residues.